This TCR beta chain originates from a study of blood T cell repertoires in COVID-19. V lost 4 bases and J lost 4; bases outside the gene matches: 3. The germline V gene encodes CDR1 SGHDT and CDR2 YYEEEE. This CDR3 contains 15 residues. Original handling: Amplified reference gene primers provided the basis for estimating nucleated cell counts. The data were produced by immunoSEQ multiplex PCR, yet TCRdb's version contains in-frame clones alone and is incomplete. For V, J and clone size, that table is used; D and trimming come from the DNA. The sample has about 270,000 clones; 75% to 95% are singletons. While infection was still active, Seattle patients were enrolled and then followed longitudinally.

Sequencing input: peripheral blood. The chain has TRBV5-6 and TRBJ2-1; 12 positions match TRBD2. The clonotype comes from a person under 35 with COVID-19, enrolled during active disease. The CDR3 region has the DNA TGTGCCAGCAGCCTCGGGACTAGCGGGTACAATGAGCAGTTCTTC. Translated, it gives CASSLGTSGYNEQFF.